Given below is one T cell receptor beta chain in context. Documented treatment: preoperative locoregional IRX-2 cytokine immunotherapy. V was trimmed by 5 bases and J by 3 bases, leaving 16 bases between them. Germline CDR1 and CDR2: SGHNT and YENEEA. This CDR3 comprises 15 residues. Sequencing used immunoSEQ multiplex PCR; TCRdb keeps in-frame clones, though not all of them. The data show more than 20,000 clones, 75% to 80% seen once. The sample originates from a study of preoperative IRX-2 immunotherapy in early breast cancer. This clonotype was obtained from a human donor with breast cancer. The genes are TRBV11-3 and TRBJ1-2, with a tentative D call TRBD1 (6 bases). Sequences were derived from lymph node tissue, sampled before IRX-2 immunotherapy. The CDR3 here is CASSILAGVDYGYTF. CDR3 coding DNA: TGTGCCAGCAGCATCTTAGCAGGGGTAGACTATGGCTACACCTTC.